This entry lists 9 T cell receptor beta chains sequenced from one sample in a study of T cell responses to AZD1222 COVID-19 vaccine. TCRdb's copy holds only in-frame clones and misses some; the assay was immunoSEQ multiplex PCR. The table shows approximately 140,000 clones, with 90% occurring only once. The sample was peripheral blood, taken 28 days after the second AZD1222 dose. The receptor source for this set is an adult who received the AZD1222 COVID-19 vaccine.

This rearrangement joins TRBV7-2 to TRBJ2-5; D uncertain. V gave up 1 base and J gave up 9 bases, with 9 bases separating them. CDR3 length equals 12 residues. Germline CDR1 SGHTA, CDR2 FQGNSA. As DNA, the CDR3 is TGTGCCAGCAGCTTAGAAGTTCGGCCCCAGTACTTC. Encoded protein: CASSLEVRPQYF.

This sequence joins TRBV3-1 (or the pseudogene TRBV3-2) and TRBJ2-1; 10 bases fit TRBD2. The CDR3 runs to 17 residues. V shed 4 bases, J shed 4 bases, and the junction held 10 bases outside the gene matches. CDR1 LGHDT and CDR2 YNNKEL come from the germline V gene (reference sequence). Written as DNA, the CDR3 is TGTGCCAGCAGCCTTACCCTAAGCGGGAGGGATTACAATGAGCAGTTCTTC. The encoded protein is CASSLTLSGRDYNEQFF.

The V and J genes are TRBV7-8 and TRBJ2-7; tentatively, D is TRBD1 or TRBD2 (5 bases each). The CDR3 consists of 15 residues. V was pared by 5 bases and J by 3 bases, with 17 bases between. The V gene's germline CDR1 is SGHVS and CDR2 FQNEAQ. The DNA for the CDR3 is TGTGCCAGCAGCCCGTCCGTAGGGACGCACTACGAGCAGTACGTC. Residues: CASSPSVGTHYEQYV.

V gene TRBV5-1 combines with J gene TRBJ2-1, with 11 bases lining up with TRBD2. The J segment lost 5 bases and the V segment lost 0 bases, leaving 16 bases of the junction unmatched. Germline values: CDR1 SGHRS, CDR2 YFSETQ. CDR3 length: 20 residues. CDR3 bases: TGCGCCAGCAGCTTGGAAGGAGGGCTAGCGGGAGGCCTCCGGAACAATGAGCAGTTCTTC. This codes for CASSLEGGLAGGLRNNEQFF.

This chain links TRBV5-1 with TRBJ1-2; no reliable D call. The CDR3 consists of 13 residues. The germline CDR1 and CDR2 sequences are SGHRS and YFSETQ. The germline V and J ends were trimmed by 0 bases and 8 bases, with 11 bases remaining between them. The CDR3 here is CASSLAGVYGYTF. CDR3 nucleotide sequence: TGCGCCAGCAGCTTGGCCGGGGTTTACGGCTACACCTTC.

This clone has only one observation. This chain uses TRBV2 with TRBJ1-6; unclear D gene. V gave up 5 bases and J gave up 7 bases, with 12 bases separating them. Germline V CDR1 and CDR2: SNHLY, FYNNEI. The CDR3 sequence is 14 residues long. CDR3 loop: CASSPISGNSPLHF. Here the CDR3 DNA reads TGTGCCAGCAGTCCCATCTCGGGGAATTCACCCCTCCACTTT.

The rearrangement uses TRBV2 and TRBJ1-1, with unresolved D. Trimming removed 3 bases from V and 1 base from J, with 9 bases in between. In germline, CDR1 is SNHLY, CDR2 FYNNEI. CDR3 length equals 14 residues. This CDR3 is CASSDSPKNTEAFF. CDR3 in DNA: TGTGCCAGCAGTGACTCCCCAAAGAACACTGAAGCTTTCTTT.

A note on this clone: A read error may produce the germline difference seen at one junction end. This chain connects TRBV30 to TRBJ1-5, with a possible D match to TRBD1 (6 bases). This CDR3 comprises 13 residues. In germline, CDR1 is GTSNPN, CDR2 SVGIG (reference sequence). The CDR3 sequence: CAAAQGYHHPQHF. The DNA of the CDR3 is TGTGCCGCCGCACAGGGCTACCATCATCCCCAGCATTTT.

This sequence joins TRBV27 and TRBJ2-1, with TRBD2 matching over 8 bases. Germline V gene lookup returns CDR1 MNHEY and CDR2 SMNVEV (reference sequence). V shed 2 bases and J 7 bases; nucleotides not matched to a gene: 7. The CDR3 is 15 residues long. In DNA, the CDR3 is TGTGCCAGCAGTTTAGCAGCGGGAGTGGGAAATGAGCAGTTCTTC. As protein: CASSLAAGVGNEQFF.